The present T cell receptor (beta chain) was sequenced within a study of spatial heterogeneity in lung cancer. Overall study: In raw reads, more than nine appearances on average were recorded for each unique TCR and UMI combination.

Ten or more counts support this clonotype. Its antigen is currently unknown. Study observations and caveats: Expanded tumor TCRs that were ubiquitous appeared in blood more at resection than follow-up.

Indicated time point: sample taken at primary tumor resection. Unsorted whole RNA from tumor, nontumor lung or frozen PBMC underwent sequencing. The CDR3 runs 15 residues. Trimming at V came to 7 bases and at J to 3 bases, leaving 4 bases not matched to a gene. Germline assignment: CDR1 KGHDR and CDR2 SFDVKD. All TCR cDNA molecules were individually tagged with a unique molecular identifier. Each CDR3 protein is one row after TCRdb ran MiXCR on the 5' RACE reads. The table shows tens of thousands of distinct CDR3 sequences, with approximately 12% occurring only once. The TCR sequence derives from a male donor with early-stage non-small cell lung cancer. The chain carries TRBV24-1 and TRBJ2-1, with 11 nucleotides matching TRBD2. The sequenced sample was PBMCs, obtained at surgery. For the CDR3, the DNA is TGTGCCACCAGGGCCACTAGCGGGAGCTACAATGAGCAGTTCTTC. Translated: CATRATSGSYNEQFF.